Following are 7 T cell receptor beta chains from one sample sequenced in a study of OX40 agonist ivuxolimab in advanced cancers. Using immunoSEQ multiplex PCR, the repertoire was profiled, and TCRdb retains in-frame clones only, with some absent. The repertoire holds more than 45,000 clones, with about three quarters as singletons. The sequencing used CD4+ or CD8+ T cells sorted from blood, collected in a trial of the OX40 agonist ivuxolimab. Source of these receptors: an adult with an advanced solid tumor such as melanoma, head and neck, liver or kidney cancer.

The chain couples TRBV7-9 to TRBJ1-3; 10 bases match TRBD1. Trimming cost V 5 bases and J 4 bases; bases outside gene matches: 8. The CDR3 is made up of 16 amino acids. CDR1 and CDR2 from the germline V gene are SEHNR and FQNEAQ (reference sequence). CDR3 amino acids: CASSRADRGLGNTIYF. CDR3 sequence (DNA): TGTGCCAGCAGCCGAGCAGACAGGGGGCTAGGAAACACCATATATTTT.

The CDR3 region has the DNA TGTGCCAGCAGCCAAGAAGCACAGGGGGCGCGAAGCGAGCAGTACTTC. It translates to CASSQEAQGARSEQYF. The rearrangement links TRBV4-2 to TRBJ2-7; 9 bases line up with TRBD1. CDR1 is LGHNA, CDR2 YNFKEQ, per germline. J gave up 6 bases and V 0 bases, and 9 bases lay outside the gene matches. The CDR3 sequence is 16 residues long.

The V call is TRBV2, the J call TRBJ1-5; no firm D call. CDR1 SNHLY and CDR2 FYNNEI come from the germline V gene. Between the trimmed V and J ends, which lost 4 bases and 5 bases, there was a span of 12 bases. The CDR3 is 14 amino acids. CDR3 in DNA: TGTGCCAGCAGTGTGCCGGGGAACCATCAGCCCCAGCATTTT. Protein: CASSVPGNHQPQHF.

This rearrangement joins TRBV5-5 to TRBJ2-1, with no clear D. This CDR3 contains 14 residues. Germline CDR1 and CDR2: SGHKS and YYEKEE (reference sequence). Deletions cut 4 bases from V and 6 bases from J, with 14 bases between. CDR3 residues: CASSLPVLINEQFF. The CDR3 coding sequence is TGTGCCAGCAGCCTACCAGTACTGATCAATGAGCAGTTCTTC.

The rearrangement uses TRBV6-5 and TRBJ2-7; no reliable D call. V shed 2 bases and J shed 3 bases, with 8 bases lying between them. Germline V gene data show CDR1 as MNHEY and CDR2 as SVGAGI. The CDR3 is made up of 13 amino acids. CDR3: CASSYRQSYEQYF. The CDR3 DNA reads TGTGCCAGCAGTTACCGCCAGAGCTACGAGCAGTACTTC.

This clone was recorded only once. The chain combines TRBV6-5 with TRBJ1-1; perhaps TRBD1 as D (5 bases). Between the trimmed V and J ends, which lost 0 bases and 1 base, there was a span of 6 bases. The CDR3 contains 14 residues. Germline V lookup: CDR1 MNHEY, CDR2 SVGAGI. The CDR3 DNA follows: TGTGCCAGCAGTTACTCAGGGGCGAACACTGAAGCTTTCTTT. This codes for CASSYSGANTEAFF.

DNA of the CDR3: TGTGCCAGCAGTGTCTTCGCTCCTTATACATCTTCACCCCTCCACTTT. Its translation: CASSVFAPYTSSPLHF. This sequence joins TRBV27 and TRBJ1-6; D gene uncertain. V was clipped by 5 bases and J by 9 bases, with 20 bases between them. From germline, CDR1 is MNHEY and CDR2 SMNVEV (reference sequence). The CDR3 loop spans 16 amino acids.